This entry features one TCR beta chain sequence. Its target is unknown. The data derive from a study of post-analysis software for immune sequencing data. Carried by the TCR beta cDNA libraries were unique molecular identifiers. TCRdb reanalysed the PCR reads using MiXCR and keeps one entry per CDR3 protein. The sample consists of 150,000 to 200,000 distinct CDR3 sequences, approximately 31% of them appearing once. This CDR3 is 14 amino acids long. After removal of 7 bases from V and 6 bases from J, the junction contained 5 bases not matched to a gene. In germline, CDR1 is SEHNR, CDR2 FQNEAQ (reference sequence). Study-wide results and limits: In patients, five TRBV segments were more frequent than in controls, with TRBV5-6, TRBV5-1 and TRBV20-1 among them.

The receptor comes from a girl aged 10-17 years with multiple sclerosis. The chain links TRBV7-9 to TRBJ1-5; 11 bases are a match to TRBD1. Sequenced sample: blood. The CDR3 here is CASMGTGGTQPQHF. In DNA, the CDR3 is TGTGCCAGCATGGGGACAGGGGGTACTCAGCCCCAGCATTTT.